A selection of T cell receptor beta chains follows, all from one sample in a study of T-cell reconstitution after alpha-beta-depleted transplantation in children. Each CDR3 protein gets one entry after TCRdb re-called the PCR reads with MiXCR. The table includes about 78,000 distinct CDR3 sequences, 14% detected once. The starting material was PBMCs, mostly from graft donor cells, obtained 180 days after TCRalphabeta/CD19-depleted stem cell transplant. These receptor sequences come from a male patient aged 2-15 years who had a stem cell transplant for acute lymphoblastic leukemia, so the T cells may come from the graft donor. The CDR3 runs from the conserved cysteine through the conserved F or W. Each record gives: clone size, J gene, D gene, V gene, CDR3 protein, CDR3 DNA. D genes are given only for firm matches. Not all rows give a size; the values are once, few, many and, for expanded clones, a class.

clone_size: NA; j_call: TRBJ2-5; d_call: TRBD2; v_call: TRBV12-3/TRBV12-4; cdr3_aa: CASSFRTSGKRGETQYF; cdr3_nt: TGTGCCAGCAGTTTCCGGACTAGCGGGAAACGAGGGGAGACCCAGTACTTC
clone_size: few; j_call: TRBJ1-1; d_call: TRBD1; v_call: TRBV20-1; cdr3_aa: CSARRTGGAFF; cdr3_nt: TGCAGTGCTAGAAGAACAGGGGGAGCTTTCTTT
clone_size: NA; j_call: TRBJ1-5; d_call: TRBD1; v_call: TRBV7-9; cdr3_aa: CASSPDRVGGQPQHF; cdr3_nt: TGTGCCAGCAGCCCGGACAGGGTAGGAGGCCAGCCCCAGCATTTT
clone_size: NA; j_call: TRBJ1-1; d_call: NA; v_call: TRBV29-1; cdr3_aa: CSVEVPLEAFF; cdr3_nt: TGCAGCGTTGAAGTGCCTCTCGAAGCTTTCTTT
clone_size: NA; j_call: TRBJ2-2; d_call: NA; v_call: TRBV28; cdr3_aa: CASSLYGPGADTGELFF; cdr3_nt: TGTGCCAGCAGTTTATATGGTCCGGGGGCGGACACCGGGGAGCTGTTTTTT
clone_size: many; j_call: TRBJ2-3; d_call: NA; v_call: TRBV11-2; cdr3_aa: CASIRTFRTDTQYF; cdr3_nt: TGTGCCAGCATCCGGACATTCCGCACAGATACGCAGTATTTT
clone_size: NA; j_call: TRBJ1-4; d_call: TRBD1; v_call: TRBV20-1; cdr3_aa: CSAIQGAEKLFF; cdr3_nt: TGCAGTGCTATACAGGGGGCAGAAAAACTGTTTTTT
clone_size: NA; j_call: TRBJ2-7; d_call: TRBD2; v_call: TRBV20-1; cdr3_aa: CSATLTSGRVEQYF; cdr3_nt: TGCAGTGCTACCCTGACTAGCGGGAGGGTAGAGCAGTACTTC
clone_size: NA; j_call: TRBJ2-3; d_call: TRBD1; v_call: TRBV24-1; cdr3_aa: CATWRQGVDTQYF; cdr3_nt: TGTGCCACCTGGAGACAGGGGGTAGATACGCAGTATTTT
clone_size: NA; j_call: TRBJ2-7; d_call: NA; v_call: TRBV15; cdr3_aa: CATSSRFYEQYF; cdr3_nt: TGTGCCACCTCCTCCAGGTTCTACGAGCAGTACTTC
clone_size: NA; j_call: TRBJ2-3; d_call: NA; v_call: TRBV27; cdr3_aa: CASSSPPGGIRSQYF; cdr3_nt: TGTGCCAGCAGTTCCCCCCCCGGGGGAATACGTTCGCAGTATTTT
clone_size: many; j_call: TRBJ2-2; d_call: TRBD2; v_call: TRBV20-1; cdr3_aa: CSARTSGKGGELFF; cdr3_nt: TGCAGTGCCCGGACTAGCGGGAAGGGCGGGGAGCTTTTTTTT
clone_size: NA; j_call: TRBJ2-5; d_call: TRBD2; v_call: TRBV20-1; cdr3_aa: CSVIGTSGKETQYF; cdr3_nt: TGCAGTGTCATAGGGACTAGCGGAAAAGAGACCCAGTACTTC
clone_size: NA; j_call: TRBJ2-3; d_call: TRBD1; v_call: TRBV11-2; cdr3_aa: CASSFRTGVPDTQYF; cdr3_nt: TGTGCCAGCAGCTTTCGGACAGGGGTCCCAGATACGCAGTATTTT
clone_size: NA; j_call: TRBJ1-2; d_call: TRBD1; v_call: TRBV29-1; cdr3_aa: CSVGQGPSFYGYTF; cdr3_nt: TGCAGCGTGGGACAGGGGCCTTCCTTCTATGGCTACACCTTC
clone_size: many; j_call: TRBJ2-1; d_call: NA; v_call: TRBV20-1; cdr3_aa: CSARALDREGFYNEQFF; cdr3_nt: TGCAGTGCTAGAGCCTTGGACAGGGAGGGTTTTTACAATGAGCAGTTCTTC
clone_size: few; j_call: TRBJ2-7; d_call: NA; v_call: TRBV18; cdr3_aa: CASSAGTFLDEQYF; cdr3_nt: TGTGCCAGCTCTGCAGGGACCTTCCTCGACGAGCAGTACTTC
clone_size: many; j_call: TRBJ2-2; d_call: NA; v_call: TRBV5-6; cdr3_aa: CASTSSEGRTGELFF; cdr3_nt: TGTGCCAGCACTAGCTCCGAGGGGCGCACCGGGGAGCTGTTTTTT
clone_size: few; j_call: TRBJ1-6; d_call: TRBD1; v_call: TRBV12-3/TRBV12-4; cdr3_aa: CASSRTGANSPLHF; cdr3_nt: TGTGCCAGCAGCCGGACAGGGGCCAATTCACCCCTCCACTTT
clone_size: few; j_call: TRBJ2-3; d_call: TRBD2; v_call: TRBV5-6; cdr3_aa: CASSLKLAADTQYF; cdr3_nt: TGTGCCAGCAGCTTGAAACTAGCGGCAGATACGCAGTATTTT
clone_size: NA; j_call: TRBJ2-3; d_call: NA; v_call: TRBV7-2; cdr3_aa: CASSLVTGPLTQYF; cdr3_nt: TGTGCCAGCAGCTTAGTGACAGGCCCCCTCACGCAGTATTTT
clone_size: NA; j_call: TRBJ2-3; d_call: NA; v_call: TRBV10-3; cdr3_aa: CAISGRAQGSSTDTQYF; cdr3_nt: TGTGCCATCAGTGGAAGGGCTCAGGGCTCAAGCACAGATACGCAGTATTTT
clone_size: few; j_call: TRBJ2-1; d_call: NA; v_call: TRBV20-1; cdr3_aa: CSAVILNDNEQFF; cdr3_nt: TGCAGTGCCGTGATTTTAAACGACAATGAGCAGTTCTTC
clone_size: few; j_call: TRBJ2-7; d_call: TRBD2; v_call: TRBV12-5; cdr3_aa: CASGLAVPSYEQYF; cdr3_nt: TGTGCTAGTGGTCTAGCGGTTCCCTCCTACGAGCAGTACTTC
clone_size: NA; j_call: TRBJ2-7; d_call: NA; v_call: TRBV12-3/TRBV12-4; cdr3_aa: CASSLHLYEQYF; cdr3_nt: TGTGCCAGCAGTTTACACCTCTACGAGCAGTACTTC
clone_size: few; j_call: TRBJ1-1; d_call: TRBD1; v_call: TRBV5-1; cdr3_aa: CASSPTGDTEAFF; cdr3_nt: TGCGCCAGCAGCCCGACAGGGGACACTGAAGCTTTCTTT
clone_size: NA; j_call: TRBJ2-7; d_call: NA; v_call: TRBV28; cdr3_aa: CASRFPSYEQYF; cdr3_nt: TGTGCCAGCAGATTCCCTTCCTACGAGCAGTACTTC
clone_size: few; j_call: TRBJ2-7; d_call: TRBD1; v_call: TRBV13; cdr3_aa: CASSLWGQGAYEQYF; cdr3_nt: TGTGCCAGCAGCTTATGGGGACAGGGCGCCTACGAGCAGTACTTC
clone_size: few; j_call: TRBJ2-5; d_call: NA; v_call: TRBV20-1; cdr3_aa: CSASGHRETQYF; cdr3_nt: TGCAGTGCTAGTGGTCATCGAGAGACCCAGTACTTC
clone_size: many; j_call: TRBJ1-1; d_call: NA; v_call: TRBV10-3; cdr3_aa: CAISEWTEAFF; cdr3_nt: TGTGCCATCAGTGAATGGACTGAAGCTTTCTTT
clone_size: NA; j_call: TRBJ1-6; d_call: TRBD1; v_call: TRBV25-1; cdr3_aa: CASPGTALEDSPLHF; cdr3_nt: TGTGCCAGCCCCGGGACAGCGCTTGAGGATTCACCCCTCCACTTT
clone_size: few; j_call: TRBJ2-5; d_call: TRBD2; v_call: TRBV9; cdr3_aa: CASSVALAETQETQYF; cdr3_nt: TGTGCCAGCAGCGTAGCTCTAGCGGAAACACAAGAGACCCAGTACTTC
clone_size: NA; j_call: TRBJ2-1; d_call: TRBD1; v_call: TRBV24-1; cdr3_aa: CATRRAGGYNEQFF; cdr3_nt: TGTGCCACCAGGCGGGCAGGGGGATACAATGAGCAGTTCTTC
clone_size: NA; j_call: TRBJ2-3; d_call: NA; v_call: TRBV6-5; cdr3_aa: CASSYRGGPDTQYF; cdr3_nt: TGTGCCAGCAGCTATAGGGGGGGCCCAGATACGCAGTATTTT
clone_size: few; j_call: TRBJ1-2; d_call: NA; v_call: TRBV20-1; cdr3_aa: CSAREAYPAPLYGYTF; cdr3_nt: TGCAGTGCTAGGGAAGCCTATCCAGCCCCCCTTTATGGCTACACCTTC
clone_size: NA; j_call: TRBJ1-1; d_call: NA; v_call: TRBV19; cdr3_aa: CASRRNRWAKAFF; cdr3_nt: TGTGCCAGTAGAAGGAACAGATGGGCTAAAGCTTTCTTT
clone_size: NA; j_call: TRBJ2-7; d_call: NA; v_call: TRBV29-1; cdr3_aa: CSVEDRALEQYF; cdr3_nt: TGCAGCGTTGAAGATAGGGCCCTAGAGCAGTACTTC
clone_size: NA; j_call: TRBJ2-1; d_call: TRBD1; v_call: TRBV6-2/TRBV6-3; cdr3_aa: CASSYSGTGKFF; cdr3_nt: TGTGCCAGCAGTTATTCCGGGACAGGGAAGTTCTTC
clone_size: few; j_call: TRBJ2-1; d_call: TRBD2; v_call: TRBV5-1; cdr3_aa: CASSISGTSGGHEQFF; cdr3_nt: TGCGCCAGCTCCATTAGCGGGACTAGCGGGGGTCATGAGCAGTTCTTC
clone_size: NA; j_call: TRBJ2-1; d_call: TRBD1; v_call: TRBV4-2; cdr3_aa: CASSPGQGPALYNEQFF; cdr3_nt: TGTGCCAGCAGCCCGGGACAGGGACCCGCCCTCTACAATGAGCAGTTCTTC
clone_size: few; j_call: TRBJ1-5; d_call: NA; v_call: TRBV6-6; cdr3_aa: CASSYGRQQPQHF; cdr3_nt: TGTGCCAGCAGTTACGGGAGGCAACAGCCCCAGCATTTT
clone_size: few; j_call: TRBJ2-7; d_call: NA; v_call: TRBV5-1; cdr3_aa: CASSWGTTSGGGEQYF; cdr3_nt: TGCGCCAGCAGCTGGGGGACAACTTCGGGGGGAGGCGAGCAGTACTTC
clone_size: NA; j_call: TRBJ2-1; d_call: TRBD2; v_call: TRBV20-1; cdr3_aa: CSARDYAGAYNEQFF; cdr3_nt: TGCAGTGCTAGAGATTACGCGGGGGCCTACAATGAGCAGTTCTTC
clone_size: many; j_call: TRBJ2-1; d_call: NA; v_call: TRBV29-1; cdr3_aa: CSSAHLQVYNEQFF; cdr3_nt: TGCAGCTCCGCACATCTTCAGGTTTACAATGAGCAGTTCTTC
clone_size: NA; j_call: TRBJ1-4; d_call: NA; v_call: TRBV12-3/TRBV12-4; cdr3_aa: CASTRADEKLFF; cdr3_nt: TGTGCCAGCACCAGGGCGGACGAAAAACTGTTTTTT
clone_size: few; j_call: TRBJ1-4; d_call: NA; v_call: TRBV5-6; cdr3_aa: CASSLGGLWNEKLFF; cdr3_nt: TGTGCCAGCAGCTTGGGAGGCCTCTGGAATGAAAAACTGTTTTTT
clone_size: few; j_call: TRBJ2-1; d_call: TRBD1; v_call: TRBV9; cdr3_aa: CASSVVDRGPNEQFF; cdr3_nt: TGTGCCAGCAGCGTAGTGGACAGGGGGCCCAATGAGCAGTTCTTC
clone_size: NA; j_call: TRBJ1-4; d_call: TRBD1; v_call: TRBV29-1; cdr3_aa: CSVPYRGQLFF; cdr3_nt: TGCAGCGTTCCCTACAGGGGGCAACTGTTTTTT
clone_size: NA; j_call: TRBJ2-7; d_call: NA; v_call: TRBV15; cdr3_aa: CATRGPGNNHEQYF; cdr3_nt: TGTGCCACCAGGGGGCCAGGGAATAACCACGAGCAGTACTTC
clone_size: NA; j_call: TRBJ2-5; d_call: NA; v_call: TRBV29-1; cdr3_aa: CSVEENSRGTETQYF; cdr3_nt: TGCAGCGTTGAAGAAAATTCAAGGGGCACGGAGACCCAGTACTTC
clone_size: many; j_call: TRBJ2-2; d_call: TRBD1; v_call: TRBV7-9; cdr3_aa: CASSRGQGIANTGELFF; cdr3_nt: TGTGCCAGCAGCCGGGGACAGGGGATCGCGAACACCGGGGAGCTGTTTTTT